Listed here are 3 T cell receptor beta chains from one sample, sequenced in a study of blood T cell repertoires in COVID-19. Assay: immunoSEQ multiplex PCR; the TCRdb copy retains only in-frame clones and omits some. Of some 140,000 clones listed, roughly 85% are singletons. Sequencing used peripheral blood. These receptors all stem from a man in his fifties or sixties with acute or convalescent COVID-19.

The chain carries TRBV6-5 and TRBJ1-3; D is undetermined. Germline CDR1 and CDR2: MNHEY and SVGAGI. V was clipped by 7 bases and J by 3 bases, with 7 bases between them. The CDR3 is 12 amino acids. The CDR3 sequence is CASTPGGNTIYF. The CDR3 bases are TGTGCCAGCACCCCGGGTGGAAACACCATATATTTT.

CDR3 sequence reads: CASSSTGTKVNNEQFF. Here the CDR3 DNA reads TGTGCCAGTAGTTCTACAGGGACGAAGGTTAACAATGAGCAGTTCTTC. V gene TRBV19 combines with J gene TRBJ2-1, with D possibly being TRBD1 (6 bases). The CDR3 runs to 16 residues. The ends were cut back, 5 bases at V and 5 bases at J, with 19 bases in the middle. Germline V lookup: CDR1 LNHDA, CDR2 SQIVND (reference sequence).

The chain carries TRBV5-1 and TRBJ2-1; possibly TRBD1 for D (6 bases). The CDR3 is made up of 13 amino acids. V dropped 7 bases and J dropped 3 bases, with 11 bases sitting between them. CDR1 SGHRS and CDR2 YFSETQ come from the germline V gene. The CDR3: CASQDSNYNEQFF. The CDR3 DNA is TGCGCCAGCCAGGACAGTAACTACAATGAGCAGTTCTTC.